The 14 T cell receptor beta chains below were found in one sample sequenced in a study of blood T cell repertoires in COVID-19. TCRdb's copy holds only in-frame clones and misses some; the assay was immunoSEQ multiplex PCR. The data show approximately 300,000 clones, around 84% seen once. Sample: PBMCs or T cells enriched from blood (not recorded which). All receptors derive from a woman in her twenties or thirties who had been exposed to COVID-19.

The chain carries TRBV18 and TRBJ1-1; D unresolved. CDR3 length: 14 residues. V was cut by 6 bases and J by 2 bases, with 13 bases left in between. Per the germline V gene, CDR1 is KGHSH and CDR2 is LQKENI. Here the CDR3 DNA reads TGTGCCAGCTCTCGACCGGAGGGTAACACTGAAGCTTTCTTT. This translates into CASSRPEGNTEAFF.

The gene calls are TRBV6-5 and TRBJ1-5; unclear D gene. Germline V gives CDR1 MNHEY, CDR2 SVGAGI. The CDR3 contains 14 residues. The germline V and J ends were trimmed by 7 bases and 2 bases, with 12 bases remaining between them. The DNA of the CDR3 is TGTGCCAGCACCGGCGGGCGGGGCAATCAGCCCCAGCATTTT. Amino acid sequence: CASTGGRGNQPQHF.

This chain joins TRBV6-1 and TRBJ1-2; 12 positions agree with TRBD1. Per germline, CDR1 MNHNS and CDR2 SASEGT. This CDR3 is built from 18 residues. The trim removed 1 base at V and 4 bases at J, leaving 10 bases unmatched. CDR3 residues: CASSEGGTGGFQGYGYTF. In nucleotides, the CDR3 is TGTGCCAGCAGTGAAGGCGGGACAGGGGGCTTTCAGGGCTATGGCTACACCTTC.

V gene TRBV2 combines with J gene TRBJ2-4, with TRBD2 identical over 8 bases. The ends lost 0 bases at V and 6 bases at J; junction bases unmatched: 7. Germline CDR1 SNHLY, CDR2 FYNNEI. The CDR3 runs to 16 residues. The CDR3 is CASSEASLAGLNIQYF. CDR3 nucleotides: TGTGCCAGCAGTGAAGCGTCGCTAGCGGGTTTAAACATTCAGTACTTC.

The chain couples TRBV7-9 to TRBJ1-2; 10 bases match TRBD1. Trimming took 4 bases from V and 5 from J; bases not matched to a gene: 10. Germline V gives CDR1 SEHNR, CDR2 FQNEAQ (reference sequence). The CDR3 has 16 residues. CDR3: CASSSGEGQGFYGYTF. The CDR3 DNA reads TGTGCCAGCAGCTCCGGAGAGGGACAGGGGTTTTATGGCTACACCTTC.

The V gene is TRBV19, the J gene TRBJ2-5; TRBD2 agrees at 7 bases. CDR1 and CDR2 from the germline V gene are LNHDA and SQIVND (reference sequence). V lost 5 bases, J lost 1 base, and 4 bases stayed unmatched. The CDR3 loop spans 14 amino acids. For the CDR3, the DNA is TGTGCCAGTAGTCCGTGGGGGGGCCAAGAGACCCAGTACTTC. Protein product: CASSPWGGQETQYF.

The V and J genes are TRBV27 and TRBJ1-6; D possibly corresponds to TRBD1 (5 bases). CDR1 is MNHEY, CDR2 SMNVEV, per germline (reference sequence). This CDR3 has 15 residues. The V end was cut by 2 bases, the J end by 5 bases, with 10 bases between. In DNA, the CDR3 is TGTGCCAGCAGTTTAGGGGGGTGGAATAATTCACCCCTCCACTTT. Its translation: CASSLGGWNNSPLHF.

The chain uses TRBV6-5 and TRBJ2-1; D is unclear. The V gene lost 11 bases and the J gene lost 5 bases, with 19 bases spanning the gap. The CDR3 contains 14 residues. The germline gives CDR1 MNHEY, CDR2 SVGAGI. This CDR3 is CAASRSTPNNEQFF. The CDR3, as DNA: TGTGCCGCTTCCCGTAGCACGCCTAACAATGAGCAGTTCTTC.

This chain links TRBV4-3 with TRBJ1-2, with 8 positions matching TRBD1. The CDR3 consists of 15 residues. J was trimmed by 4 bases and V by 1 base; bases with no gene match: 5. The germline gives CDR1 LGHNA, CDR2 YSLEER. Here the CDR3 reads CASSQVRGTGYGYTF. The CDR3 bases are TGCGCCAGCAGCCAAGTTAGGGGGACAGGCTATGGCTACACCTTC.

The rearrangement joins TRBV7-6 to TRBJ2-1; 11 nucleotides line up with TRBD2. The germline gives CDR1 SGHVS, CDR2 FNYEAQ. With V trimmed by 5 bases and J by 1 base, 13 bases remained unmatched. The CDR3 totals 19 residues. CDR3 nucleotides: TGTGCCAGCAGCCCTCATACTAGCGGGGGAACTAAGTCCTACAATGAGCAGTTCTTC. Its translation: CASSPHTSGGTKSYNEQFF.

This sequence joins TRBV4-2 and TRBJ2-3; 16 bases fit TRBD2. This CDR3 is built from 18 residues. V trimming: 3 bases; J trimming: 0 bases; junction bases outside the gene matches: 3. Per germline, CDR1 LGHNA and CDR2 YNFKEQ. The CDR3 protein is CASSHGTSGGASTDTQYF. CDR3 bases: TGTGCCAGCAGCCACGGGACTAGCGGGGGGGCTAGCACAGATACGCAGTATTTT.

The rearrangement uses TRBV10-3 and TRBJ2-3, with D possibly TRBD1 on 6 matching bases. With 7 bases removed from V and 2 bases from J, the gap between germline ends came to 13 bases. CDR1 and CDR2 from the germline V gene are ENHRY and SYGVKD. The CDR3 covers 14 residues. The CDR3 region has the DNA TGTGCCATCAAAGGGGGATCCGACACAGATACGCAGTATTTT. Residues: CAIKGGSDTDTQYF.

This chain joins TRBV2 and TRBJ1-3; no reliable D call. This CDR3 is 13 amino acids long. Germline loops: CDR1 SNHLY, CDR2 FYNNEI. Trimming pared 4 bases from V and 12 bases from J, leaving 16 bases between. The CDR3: CASSAETNSHIYF. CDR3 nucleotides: TGTGCCAGCAGTGCGGAGACGAATTCTCACATATATTTT.

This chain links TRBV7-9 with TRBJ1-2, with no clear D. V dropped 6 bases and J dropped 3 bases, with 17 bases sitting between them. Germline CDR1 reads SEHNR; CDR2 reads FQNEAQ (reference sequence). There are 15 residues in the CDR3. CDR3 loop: CASSPIRGNDYGYTF. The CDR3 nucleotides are TGTGCCAGCAGTCCTATTAGAGGGAACGACTATGGCTACACCTTC.